Described below is a single T cell receptor (beta chain) sequence and its context. The antigen is unknown. The identical CDR3 is also encoded by other nucleotide sequences in the sample. This specimen comes from a study of shared clonotypes between healthy human individuals. Findings of the study overall: What naive subsets generally showed was a larger estimated richness than memory subsets showed. Some naive CD4 clonotypes, around 5%, turned up in common across several donors.

As processed by the authors: Filtering differed, since immunoSEQ gave only junction sequences and no quality scores. Repertoires were generated with immunoSEQ multiplex PCR, while TCRdb's copy carries only in-frame clones and drops some. V, J and clone size are taken as reported in that table, and D and trimming were inferred from the DNA itself. The table includes roughly 1 million clones, 60% to 80% detected once. The CDR3 has 13 amino acids. Germline loops: CDR1 SGHRS, CDR2 YFSETQ. The germline V and J ends were trimmed by 4 bases and 3 bases, with 8 bases remaining between them. This clonotype was sampled from a man between 18 and 35 years old in good health. The V gene is TRBV5-1, the J gene TRBJ1-5, with D unresolved. Sequencing was carried out using memory CD4+ T cells sorted from blood. Subset described: CD45RA-negative fraction. CDR3 sequence reads: CASSLDLNQPQHF. The DNA of the CDR3 is TGCGCCAGCAGCCTGGACCTCAATCAGCCCCAGCATTTT.